The 9 T cell receptor beta chains below were found in one sample sequenced in a study of T cell repertoires in cytomegalovirus infection (dated by TCRdb to between 2018 and 2021). Instrument used: Illumina HiSeq 1500. The public reads were quality trimmed at Q25 with fastp and then assembled into clones with MiXCR by TCRdb, keeping productive beta chains. CDR3 protein sequences are deduplicated, and each keeps its most common genes and DNA. The sample table records approximately 190,000 distinct CDR3 sequences; about a tenth of these occur just once. The ten largest account for roughly 5.1% of the sample. The sample consisted of PBMCs. These receptors all come from a human donor in good health (CMV status not recorded). Some clones in this sample may be carry-over from other donors' samples.

This clonotype was detected many times. This sequence joins TRBV20-1 and TRBJ2-7; no clear D. Per the germline V gene, CDR1 is DFQATT and CDR2 is SNEGSKA (reference sequence). The germline V and J ends were trimmed by 1 base and 3 bases, with 13 bases remaining between them. The CDR3 consists of 14 residues. The CDR3 DNA follows: TGCAGTGCTAGAGTGCCGACCGGCCACTACGAGCAGTACTTC. Translated, it gives CSARVPTGHYEQYF.

The V gene is TRBV6-6, the J gene TRBJ1-3; D remains ambiguous. Per the germline V gene, CDR1 is MNHNY and CDR2 is SVGAGI (reference sequence). The CDR3 covers 13 residues. The V and J ends lost 2 bases and 3 bases respectively, with 5 bases between them. The CDR3 reads CASSYNSGNTIYF. In DNA, the CDR3 is TGTGCCAGCAGTTACAACAGTGGAAACACCATATATTTT.

The rearrangement links TRBV12-3 or TRBV12-4 to TRBJ2-7; 7 bases agree with TRBD1. With 3 bases clipped from V and 6 bases from J, the junction kept 8 bases outside the gene matches. The CDR3 runs to 14 residues. The CDR3 DNA sequence: TGTGCCAGCAGTTTTACAGGGGCCTACGTCGAGCAGTACTTC. Translating it yields CASSFTGAYVEQYF.

This clonotype has a count of ten or more. This chain joins TRBV7-2 and TRBJ2-7, with 8 bases aligning to TRBD1. CDR3 length: 14 residues. V dropped 8 bases and J dropped 3; count of bases not matched to a gene: 9. In germline, CDR1 is SGHTA, CDR2 FQGNSA. Here the CDR3 reads CASSPQGASYEQYF. Here the CDR3 DNA reads TGTGCCAGCTCGCCGCAGGGGGCGAGCTACGAGCAGTACTTC. Full variable domain (remainder filled in from reference TRBV7-2 and TRBJ2-7): GAGVSQSPSNKVTEKGKDVELRCDPISGHTALYWYRQSLGQGLEFLIYFQGNSAPDKSGLPSDRFSAERTGGSVSTLTIQRTQQEDSAVYLCASSPQGASYEQYFGPGTRLTVT.

This clonotype was detected ten times or more. V usage is TRBV11-3 and J usage is TRBJ2-7; no clear D gene. The germline CDR1 and CDR2 sequences are SGHNT and YENEEA. This CDR3 has 18 amino acids. V was pared by 1 base and J by 1 base, with 20 bases between. The CDR3 protein is CASSLGGRRAGRSYEQYF. The CDR3, as DNA: TGTGCCAGCAGCTTAGGAGGCCGACGGGCAGGACGGTCCTACGAGCAGTACTTC.

This clonotype was counted ten times or more. V is TRBV6-1 and J is TRBJ1-2; maybe TRBD1 (6 bases). Germline V gene lookup returns CDR1 MNHNS and CDR2 SASEGT. Trimming removed 7 bases from V and 5 bases from J, with 17 bases in between. The CDR3 runs 14 residues. CDR3 region: CASTRQATLYGYTF. The CDR3 nucleotides read TGTGCCAGCACCAGACAGGCGACTCTTTATGGCTACACCTTC.

This clonotype was counted at least ten times. This chain connects TRBV12-3 or TRBV12-4 to TRBJ2-7, with TRBD1 as a possible D gene (5 bases). Trimming stripped 2 bases from V and 5 bases from J, with 13 bases between. There are 14 residues in the CDR3. The CDR3 DNA is TGTGCCAGCAGTTTACCGCAGGGTTCCAACGAGCAGTACTTC. The encoded protein is CASSLPQGSNEQYF.

CDR3 in DNA: TGTGCCAGCAGTTCAAAGACAGAAGAGACCCAGTACTTC. Translated: CASSSKTEETQYF. The chain uses TRBV27 and TRBJ2-5, with D perhaps TRBD1 (5 bases). CDR1 is MNHEY, CDR2 SMNVEV, per germline (reference sequence). The V end was cut by 4 bases, the J end by 3 bases, with 9 bases between. CDR3 length equals 13 residues.

V is TRBV27 and J is TRBJ2-1; 7 bases map to TRBD1. The germline V gene encodes CDR1 MNHEY and CDR2 SMNVEV (reference sequence). The CDR3 covers 14 residues. V shed 5 bases, J shed 2 bases, and the junction held 3 bases outside the gene matches. CDR3 in DNA: TGTGCCAGCAGTCGGACAGGTCCCTACAATGAGCAGTTCTTC. Residues: CASSRTGPYNEQFF.